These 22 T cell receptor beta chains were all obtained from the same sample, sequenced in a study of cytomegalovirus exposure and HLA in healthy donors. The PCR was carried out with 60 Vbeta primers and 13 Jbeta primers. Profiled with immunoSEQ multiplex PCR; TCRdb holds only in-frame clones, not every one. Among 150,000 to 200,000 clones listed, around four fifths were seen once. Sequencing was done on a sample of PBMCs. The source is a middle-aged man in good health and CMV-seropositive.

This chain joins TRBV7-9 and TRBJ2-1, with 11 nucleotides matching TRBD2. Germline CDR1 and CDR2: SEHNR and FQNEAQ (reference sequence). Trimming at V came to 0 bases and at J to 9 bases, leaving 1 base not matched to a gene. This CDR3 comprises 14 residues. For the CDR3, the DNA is TGTGCCAGCAGCTTAGCCGGGACTAGCGGTGAGCAGTTCTTC. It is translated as CASSLAGTSGEQFF.

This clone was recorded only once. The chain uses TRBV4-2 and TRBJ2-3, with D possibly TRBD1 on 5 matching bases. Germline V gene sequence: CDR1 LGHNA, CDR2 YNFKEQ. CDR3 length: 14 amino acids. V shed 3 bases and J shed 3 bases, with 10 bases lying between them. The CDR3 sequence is CASSQTDGTDTQYF. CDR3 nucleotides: TGTGCCAGCAGCCAGACAGACGGGACAGATACGCAGTATTTT.

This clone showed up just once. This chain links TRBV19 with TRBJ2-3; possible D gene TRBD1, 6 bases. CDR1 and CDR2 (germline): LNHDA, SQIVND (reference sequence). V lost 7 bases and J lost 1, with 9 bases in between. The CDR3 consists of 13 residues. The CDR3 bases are TGTGCCAGTAACAGGGCCCGCACAGATACGCAGTATTTT. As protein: CASNRARTDTQYF.

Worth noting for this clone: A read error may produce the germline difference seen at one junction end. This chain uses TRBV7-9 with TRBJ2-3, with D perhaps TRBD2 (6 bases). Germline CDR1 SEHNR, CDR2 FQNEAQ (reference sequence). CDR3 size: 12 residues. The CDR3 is CSSSFGGDTQYF. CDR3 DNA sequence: TGTTCCAGCAGCTTCGGGGGAGATACGCAGTATTTT. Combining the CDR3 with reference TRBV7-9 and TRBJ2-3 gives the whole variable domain DTGVSQNPRHKITKRGQNVTFRCDPISEHNRLYWYRQTLGQGPEFLTYFQNEAQLEKSRLLSDRFSAERPKGSFSTLEIQRTEQGDSAMYLCSSSFGGDTQYFGPGTRLTVL.

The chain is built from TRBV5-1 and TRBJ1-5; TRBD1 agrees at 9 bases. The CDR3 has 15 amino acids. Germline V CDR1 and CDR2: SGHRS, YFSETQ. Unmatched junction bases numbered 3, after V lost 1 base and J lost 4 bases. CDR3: CASSLSGQGNQPQHF. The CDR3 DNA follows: TGCGCCAGCAGCTTGTCCGGACAGGGGAATCAGCCCCAGCATTTT.

The DNA for the CDR3 is TGTGCCAGTAGTCCCCGACAGTATCTCATGAACACTGAAGCTTTCTTT. Amino acid sequence: CASSPRQYLMNTEAFF. The chain couples TRBV19 to TRBJ1-1; perhaps TRBD1 as D (5 bases). The CDR3 contains 16 residues. CDR1 is LNHDA and CDR2 is SQIVND in the germline V gene (reference sequence). Trimming cost V 5 bases and J 0 bases, with 16 bases left between them.

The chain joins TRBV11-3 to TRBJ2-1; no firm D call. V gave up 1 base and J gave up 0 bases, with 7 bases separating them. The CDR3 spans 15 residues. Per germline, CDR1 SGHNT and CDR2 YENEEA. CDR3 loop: CASSLGSHSYNEQFF. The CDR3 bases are TGTGCCAGCAGCTTAGGGAGCCACTCCTACAATGAGCAGTTCTTC.

CDR3 in amino acids: CASSLGGNPNEQFF. In DNA form, the CDR3 reads TGTGCCAGCAGCTTAGGAGGAAATCCCAATGAGCAGTTCTTC. V gene TRBV11-2 combines with J gene TRBJ2-1; D is uncertain. Trimming removed 1 base at V and 6 bases at J, with 10 bases between. The CDR3 has 14 amino acids. CDR1 SGHAT and CDR2 FQNNGV come from the germline V gene.

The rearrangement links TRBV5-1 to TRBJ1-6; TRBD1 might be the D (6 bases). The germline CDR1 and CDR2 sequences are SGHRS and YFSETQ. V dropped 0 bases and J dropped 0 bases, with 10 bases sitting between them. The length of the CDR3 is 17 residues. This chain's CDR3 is CASSLELDSSYNSPLHF. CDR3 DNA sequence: TGCGCCAGCAGCTTGGAACTGGACAGCTCCTATAATTCACCCCTCCACTTT.

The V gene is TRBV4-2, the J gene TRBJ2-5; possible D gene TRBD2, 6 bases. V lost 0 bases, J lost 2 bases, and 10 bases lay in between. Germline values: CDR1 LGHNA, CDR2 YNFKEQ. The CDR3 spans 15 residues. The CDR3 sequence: CASSQEIGLQETQYF. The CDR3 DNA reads TGTGCCAGCAGCCAAGAAATAGGACTACAAGAGACCCAGTACTTC.

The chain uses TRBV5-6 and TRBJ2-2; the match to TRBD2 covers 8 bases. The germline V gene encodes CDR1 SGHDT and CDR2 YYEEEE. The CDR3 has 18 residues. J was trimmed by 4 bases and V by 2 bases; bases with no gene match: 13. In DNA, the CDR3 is TGTGCCAGCAGCTTAATGGCGGGAGGTTTCCGGGGCACCGGGGAGCTGTTTTTT. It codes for CASSLMAGGFRGTGELFF.

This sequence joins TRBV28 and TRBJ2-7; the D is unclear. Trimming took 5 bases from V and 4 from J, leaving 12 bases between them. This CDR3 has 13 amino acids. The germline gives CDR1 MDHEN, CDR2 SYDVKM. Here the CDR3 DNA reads TGTGCCAGCAGTCCTCGAGTCCCTTACGAGCAGTACTTC. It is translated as CASSPRVPYEQYF.

CDR3: CASSQSHSINQPQHF. In nucleotides, the CDR3 is TGCGCCAGCAGTCAATCTCACTCAATCAATCAGCCCCAGCATTTT. The chain uses TRBV23-1 and TRBJ1-5; D unresolved. TRBV23-1 is known as an ORF, though its function is uncertain. CDR3 length: 15 amino acids. V was shortened by 0 bases and J by 3 bases, with 9 bases between the two germline ends.

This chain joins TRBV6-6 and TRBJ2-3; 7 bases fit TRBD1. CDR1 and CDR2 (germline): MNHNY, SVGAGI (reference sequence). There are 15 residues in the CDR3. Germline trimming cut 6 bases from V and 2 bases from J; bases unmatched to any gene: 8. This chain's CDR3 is CASSSDRVDTDTQYF. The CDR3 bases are TGTGCCAGCAGCTCAGACAGGGTTGACACAGATACGCAGTATTTT.

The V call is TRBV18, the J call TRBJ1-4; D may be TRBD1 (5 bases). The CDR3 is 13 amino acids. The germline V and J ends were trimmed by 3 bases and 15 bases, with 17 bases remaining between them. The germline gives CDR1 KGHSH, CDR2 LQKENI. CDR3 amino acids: CASSPGRGTPLFF. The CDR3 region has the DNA TGTGCCAGCTCACCGGGTAGGGGAACCCCCTTGTTTTTT.

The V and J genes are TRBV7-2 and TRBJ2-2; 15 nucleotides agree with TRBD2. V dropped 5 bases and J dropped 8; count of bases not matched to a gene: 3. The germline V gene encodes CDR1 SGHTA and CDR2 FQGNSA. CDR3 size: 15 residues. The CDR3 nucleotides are TGTGCCAGCAGCCAGGGACTAGCGGGGGGTGGGGAGCTGTTTTTT. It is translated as CASSQGLAGGGELFF. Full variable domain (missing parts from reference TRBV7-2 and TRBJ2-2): GAGVSQSPSNKVTEKGKDVELRCDPISGHTALYWYRQSLGQGLEFLIYFQGNSAPDKSGLPSDRFSAERTGGSVSTLTIQRTQQEDSAVYLCASSQGLAGGGELFFGEGSRLTVL.

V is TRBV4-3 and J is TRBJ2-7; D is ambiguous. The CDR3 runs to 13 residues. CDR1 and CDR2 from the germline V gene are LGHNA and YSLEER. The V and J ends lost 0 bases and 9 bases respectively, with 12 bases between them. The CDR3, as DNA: TGCGCCAGCAGCCAAGATCTGAGAACTGGGCAGTACTTC. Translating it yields CASSQDLRTGQYF.

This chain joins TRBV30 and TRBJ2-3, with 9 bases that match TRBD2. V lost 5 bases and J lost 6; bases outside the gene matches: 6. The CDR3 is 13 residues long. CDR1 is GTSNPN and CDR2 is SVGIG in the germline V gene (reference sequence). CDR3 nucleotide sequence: TGTGCCTGGTGGGCGGGAGGGGCGGATACGCAGTATTTT. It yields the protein CAWWAGGADTQYF. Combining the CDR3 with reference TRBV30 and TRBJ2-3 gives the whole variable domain SQTIHQWPATLVQPVGSPLSLECTVEGTSNPNLYWYRQAAGRGLQLLFYSVGIGQISSEVPQNLSASRPQDRQFILSSKKLLLSDSGFYLCAWWAGGADTQYFGPGTRLTVL.

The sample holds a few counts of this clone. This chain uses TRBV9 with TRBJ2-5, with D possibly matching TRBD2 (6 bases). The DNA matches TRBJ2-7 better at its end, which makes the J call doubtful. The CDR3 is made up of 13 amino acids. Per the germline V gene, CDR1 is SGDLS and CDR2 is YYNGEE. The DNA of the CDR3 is TGTGCCAGCAGCCCTAGCGACTCCTACGAGCAGTACTTC. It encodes CASSPSDSYEQYF.

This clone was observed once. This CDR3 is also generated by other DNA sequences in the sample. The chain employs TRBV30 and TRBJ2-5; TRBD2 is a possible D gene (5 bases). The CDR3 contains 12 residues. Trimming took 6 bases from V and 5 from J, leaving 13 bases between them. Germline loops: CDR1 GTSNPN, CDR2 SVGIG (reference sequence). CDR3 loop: CACRGLEETQYF. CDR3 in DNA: TGTGCCTGCAGAGGGCTAGAGGAGACCCAGTACTTC.

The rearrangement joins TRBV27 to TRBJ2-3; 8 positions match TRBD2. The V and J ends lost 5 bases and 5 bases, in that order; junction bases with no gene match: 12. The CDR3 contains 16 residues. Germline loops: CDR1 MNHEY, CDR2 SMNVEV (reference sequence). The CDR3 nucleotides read TGTGCCAGCAGTCTGACCTTAGCGGGATGGGGAGATACGCAGTATTTT. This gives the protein CASSLTLAGWGDTQYF.

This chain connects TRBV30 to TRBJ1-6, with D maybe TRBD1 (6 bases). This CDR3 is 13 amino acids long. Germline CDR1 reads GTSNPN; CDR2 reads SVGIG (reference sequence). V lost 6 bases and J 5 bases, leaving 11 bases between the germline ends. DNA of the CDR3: TGTGCCTGTCACAGGGTCGATAATTCACCCCTCCACTTT. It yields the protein CACHRVDNSPLHF.